The clone carrying this T cell receptor beta chain was seen a handful of times. The antigen is unknown. The CDR3 regions of TCR beta were amplified from RNA transcripts. The HTBI primer set served for first-round RT-PCR of the TCR CDR3. TCRdb reanalysed the multiplex PCR reads using MiXCR and keeps one entry per CDR3 protein. The data contain some 300,000 distinct CDR3 sequences, roughly 19% of them singletons. The data are from a study of T cells in Graves' hyperthyroidism and ophthalmopathy. Regarding the study as a whole: Most clonotypes expanded in the thyroid (above 0.001) were also present in blood.

The germline V and J ends were trimmed by 4 bases and 4 bases, with 15 bases remaining between them. This CDR3 contains 15 residues. Germline V CDR1 and CDR2: SGDLS, YYNGEE. Sample: blood. This TCR was recovered from a man aged 45-65 years with Graves' ophthalmopathy. The genes are TRBV9 and TRBJ1-3; D perhaps matches TRBD1 (6 bases). The CDR3 nucleotides are TGTGCCAGCAGCCCACAATGGGGGCCAGGAAACACCATATATTTT. Residues: CASSPQWGPGNTIYF.